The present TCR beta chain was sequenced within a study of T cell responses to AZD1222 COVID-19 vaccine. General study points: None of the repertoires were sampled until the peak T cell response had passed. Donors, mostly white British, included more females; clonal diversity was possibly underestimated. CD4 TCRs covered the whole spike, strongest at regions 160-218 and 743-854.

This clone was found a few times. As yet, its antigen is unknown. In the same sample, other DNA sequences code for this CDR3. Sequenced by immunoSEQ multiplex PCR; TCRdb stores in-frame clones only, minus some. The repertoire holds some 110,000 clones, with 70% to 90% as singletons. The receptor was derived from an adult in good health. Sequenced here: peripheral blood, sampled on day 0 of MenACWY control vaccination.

Here the CDR3 reads CASSFRGPGTDGYTF. DNA of the CDR3: TGTGCCAGCAGCTTCAGGGGACCTGGGACTGACGGCTACACCTTC. This rearrangement joins TRBV13 to TRBJ1-2, with D perhaps matching TRBD1 (6 bases). CDR3 length equals 15 residues. Trimming took 3 bases from V and 8 from J, leaving 19 bases between them. Germline CDR1 is PRHDT and CDR2 is FYEKMQ (reference sequence).